Listed below are T cell receptor beta chains from one sample, sequenced in a study of human T cells and chemical hapten exposure. TCRdb itself ran the RACE reads through MiXCR, one entry per CDR3 protein. The table records 250,000 or so distinct CDR3 sequences, around 7.3% of them present only once. The specimen comprised whole blood, sampled in connection with sensitization to the hapten diphenylcyclopropenone (DPC). The receptors here all came from a man between 18 and 29 years old with alopecia areata. Some clones in this sample may be carry-over from other donors' samples. Both conserved end residues are part of each CDR3. A D gene is named only where the DNA matches it firmly. Size is omitted from some rows. Given values are once, few, many or a class for expanded clones.

abundance,d_gene,j_gene,v_gene,CDR3aa,CDR3nt
-,-,TRBJ1-1,TRBV5-1,CASSRYEQGNTEAFF,TGCGCCAGCAGTAGGTACGAACAGGGGAACACTGAAGCTTTCTTT
few,TRBD1,TRBJ1-1,TRBV7-6,CASSTWETGGTEAFF,TGTGCCAGCAGCACATGGGAGACAGGGGGCACTGAAGCTTTCTTT
-,TRBD1,TRBJ2-5,TRBV7-2,CASSIGEGARETQYF,TGTGCCAGCAGCATAGGCGAGGGGGCGCGAGAGACCCAGTACTTC
-,-,TRBJ2-5,TRBV25-1,CASSGTAEETQYF,TGTGCCAGCAGTGGTACAGCCGAAGAGACCCAGTACTTC
-,-,TRBJ2-1,TRBV10-1,CASSPDSSSYNEQFF,TGCGCCAGCTCCCCAGACAGCAGCTCCTACAATGAGCAGTTCTTC
few,-,TRBJ2-1,TRBV12-3/TRBV12-4,CASSLDRNNEQFF,TGTGCCAGCAGTTTGGACCGAAACAATGAGCAGTTCTTC
-,-,TRBJ2-2,TRBV6-2/TRBV6-3,CASRNMGLFGELFF,TGTGCCAGCAGGAACATGGGACTTTTCGGGGAGCTGTTTTTT
many,-,TRBJ2-1,TRBV7-8,CASSLEAGTNSYNEQFF,TGTGCCAGCAGCTTAGAGGCAGGTACGAACTCCTACAATGAGCAGTTCTTC
-,-,TRBJ1-1,TRBV20-1,CSASHSLVNEAFF,TGCAGTGCTAGTCACAGCCTAGTTAATGAAGCTTTCTTT
few,-,TRBJ2-2,TRBV4-3,CASSQGIGLPNTGELFF,TGCGCCAGCAGCCAAGGAATAGGACTACCGAACACCGGGGAGCTGTTTTTT
many,-,TRBJ1-1,TRBV12-3/TRBV12-4,CASSFPSRPKTEAFF,TGTGCCAGCAGTTTCCCGTCAAGGCCTAAAACTGAAGCTTTCTTT
-,-,TRBJ2-3,TRBV20-1,CSAGSPGDSTDTQYF,TGCAGTGCTGGGTCTCCGGGGGACAGCACAGATACGCAGTATTTT
-,-,TRBJ1-5,TRBV7-9,CASSLTSRDSLTRGSNQPQHF,TGTGCCAGCAGTTTGACGTCCCGCGACAGCCTTACTAGGGGTAGCAATCAGCCCCAGCATTTT
few,-,TRBJ1-3,TRBV12-3/TRBV12-4,CASSGGARGNTIYF,TGTGCCAGCAGTGGGGGGGCGCGAGGAAACACCATATATTTT
-,-,TRBJ2-3,TRBV6-5,CASSYRALTDTQYF,TGTGCCAGCAGCTACCGGGCCCTCACAGATACGCAGTATTTT
few,-,TRBJ1-1,TRBV18,CASSLGVKNTEAFF,TGTGCCAGCTCACTTGGGGTTAAGAACACTGAAGCTTTCTTT